These 13 T cell receptor beta chains came from one sample sequenced in a study of T cells in Graves' hyperthyroidism and ophthalmopathy. RNA transcripts yielded amplified TCR beta CDR3 regions. The HTBI primer set served for first-round RT-PCR of the TCR CDR3. Using its own MiXCR run on the multiplex PCR reads, TCRdb lists one record per CDR3 protein. The table has about 400,000 distinct CDR3 sequences, about 13% seen once; the top ten hold 5.3%. The sample comprised blood. The receptors come from a woman between 18 and 29 years old with Graves' hyperthyroidism.

V gene TRBV7-9 combines with J gene TRBJ2-1; D gene uncertain. The J call is uncertain, as TRBJ2-7 better fits the DNA end. Germline CDR1 is SEHNR and CDR2 is FQNEAQ (reference sequence). The length of the CDR3 is 15 residues. In nucleotides, the CDR3 is TGTGCCAGCAGCTTGCGACGAAGCTCCTACAATGAGCAGTACTTC. Its translation: CASSLRRSSYNEQYF.

This clonotype was seen ten or more times. The CDR3 is CASSLGTTADTQYF. The CDR3 coding sequence is TGTGCCAGCAGTCTAGGGACAACAGCAGATACGCAGTATTTT. The J gene is TRBJ2-3, the V gene TRBV6-1; TRBD1 might be the D (6 bases). Germline V gene sequence: CDR1 MNHNS, CDR2 SASEGT. V lost 5 bases and J 4 bases, leaving 13 bases between the germline ends. CDR3 length equals 14 residues.

The chain couples TRBV6-1 to TRBJ2-2; maybe TRBD2 (6 bases). The J call may be wrong; the DNA end is better matched by TRBJ2-1. In germline, CDR1 is MNHNS, CDR2 SASEGT. This CDR3 contains 16 residues. CDR3 nucleotide sequence: TGTGCCAGCAGAACCGGACGGGGGATGAACACCGGGGAGCAGTTCTTC. Amino acids: CASRTGRGMNTGEQFF.

The V gene is TRBV7-9, the J gene TRBJ2-5, with D perhaps matching TRBD1 (6 bases). Germline CDR1 and CDR2: SEHNR and FQNEAQ (reference sequence). The CDR3 covers 14 residues. V was pared by 2 bases and J by 5 bases, with 12 bases between. The CDR3 DNA reads as TGTGCCAGCAGCTTAACAGGGTTTTTCGAGACCCAGTACTTC. It codes for CASSLTGFFETQYF.

The genes are TRBV6-1 and TRBJ2-3; the D is unclear. Trimming took 1 base from V and 6 from J, leaving 8 bases between them. The CDR3 length is 13 residues. From germline, CDR1 is MNHNS and CDR2 SASEGT. CDR3 DNA: TGTGCCAGCAGTGAAGGGCAGACCGATACGCAGTATTTT. Amino acids: CASSEGQTDTQYF.

Notes on this clonotype: A much bigger clone sits one base away, suggesting this may be a read error. The gene calls are TRBV18 and TRBJ2-1; a possible D gene is TRBD2 (5 bases). Trimming took 3 bases from V and 0 from J, leaving 12 bases between them. From germline, CDR1 is KGHSH and CDR2 LQKENI. This CDR3 contains 16 residues. CDR3 DNA sequence: TGTGCCAGCTCACCCCAACTAGTCGGCTCCTACAATGAGCAGTTCTTC. Residues: CASSPQLVGSYNEQFF.

The chain joins TRBV6-4 to TRBJ2-1, with 7 bases that match TRBD2. Germline values: CDR1 MRHNA, CDR2 SNTAGT. The CDR3 sequence is 15 residues long. The trim removed 0 bases at V and 4 bases at J, leaving 3 bases unmatched. CDR3 region: CASSDSSGKYNEQFF. The DNA of the CDR3 is TGTGCCAGCAGTGACTCGAGCGGGAAGTACAATGAGCAGTTCTTC.

This clonotype was counted at least ten times. V is TRBV30 and J is TRBJ2-7; maybe TRBD2 (7 bases). The CDR3 extends over 14 amino acids. CDR1 is GTSNPN and CDR2 is SVGIG in the germline V gene (reference sequence). Trimming removed 2 bases from V and 4 bases from J, with 15 bases in between. CDR3 nucleotides: TGTGCCTGGAGTACGGGGGGCTCGGTTTACGAGCAGTACTTC. This codes for CAWSTGGSVYEQYF.

J is TRBJ1-4 and V is TRBV19; weak D call: TRBD1 (5 bases). The V gene's germline CDR1 is LNHDA and CDR2 SQIVND (reference sequence). V dropped 5 bases and J dropped 8 bases, with 15 bases sitting between them. CDR3 size: 14 residues. CDR3 sequence reads: CASSPEGIGEKLFF. CDR3 nucleotide sequence: TGTGCCAGTAGTCCCGAGGGGATTGGGGAAAAACTGTTTTTT.

This clonotype was counted many times. The gene calls are TRBV19 and TRBJ1-1, with 9 bases identical to TRBD1. The CDR3 covers 15 residues. CDR1 and CDR2 from the germline V gene are LNHDA and SQIVND (reference sequence). Trimming removed 3 bases from V and 3 bases from J; junction bases left unmatched: 5. Here the CDR3 DNA reads TGTGCCAGTAGTATCGGACAGGGGATGGACACTGAAGCTTTCTTT. Its translation: CASSIGQGMDTEAFF.

The chain couples TRBV7-8 to TRBJ2-1; D unresolved. This CDR3 comprises 13 residues. Looked up from germline, CDR1 is SGHVS and CDR2 is FQNEAQ. V was trimmed by 4 bases and J by 8 bases, leaving 12 bases between them. The CDR3 reads CASSSSAFDEQFF. The CDR3 bases are TGTGCCAGCAGCTCCTCGGCTTTCGATGAGCAGTTCTTC.

There are a few counts of this clonotype. The chain carries TRBV10-2 and TRBJ2-3; weak D call: TRBD1 (7 bases). The CDR3 sequence is 16 residues long. V gave up 6 bases and J gave up 5 bases, with 21 bases separating them. Per the germline V gene, CDR1 is WSHSY and CDR2 is SAAADI. DNA for the CDR3: TGCGCCAGCAGGGCTACAGGGGCGGGGACAAGAGATACGCAGTATTTT. This sequence encodes CASRATGAGTRDTQYF.

This clonotype was seen repeatedly, ten times or more. J is TRBJ2-1 and V is TRBV7-9, with 7 bases aligning to TRBD1. CDR3 length: 14 amino acids. In germline, CDR1 is SEHNR, CDR2 FQNEAQ (reference sequence). The ends lost 6 bases at V and 10 bases at J; junction bases unmatched: 12. The CDR3 is CASSSGQILLEQFF. CDR3 DNA: TGTGCCAGCAGTTCGGGACAGATCCTTTTGGAGCAGTTCTTC.